A single sample is the source of the 24 T cell receptor beta chains below, sequenced in a study of cytomegalovirus exposure and HLA in healthy donors. Both 60 Vbeta primers and 13 Jbeta primers went into the PCR. Some clones are missing from TCRdb's copy, which holds only in-frame ones; the method was immunoSEQ multiplex PCR. Of 100,000 to 150,000 clones listed, more than 9% are singletons. The sequencing sample was made of PBMCs. The receptors were gathered from a woman younger than 35 in good health and CMV-seropositive.

The chain joins TRBV19 to TRBJ1-3; weak D call: TRBD1 (5 bases). CDR3 length: 15 residues. The V and J ends lost 1 base and 2 bases respectively, with 9 bases between them. Germline V gene data show CDR1 as LNHDA and CDR2 as SQIVND (reference sequence). CDR3 residues: CASSIVSGTGNTIYF. DNA of the CDR3: TGTGCCAGTAGTATAGTTTCAGGGACTGGAAACACCATATATTTT.

This clone has only a few counts. The CDR3 DNA sequence: TGTGCCAGCAGCCCCCGAGCGGCGGACCACAATGAGCAGTTCTTC. This sequence encodes CASSPRAADHNEQFF. This sequence joins TRBV9 and TRBJ2-1; weak D call: TRBD2 (5 bases). CDR1 is SGDLS and CDR2 is YYNGEE in the germline V gene. The V end lost 4 bases, the J end lost 5 bases, and 16 bases lay between the germline ends. The CDR3 contains 15 residues.

The chain couples TRBV28 to TRBJ2-1; 10 bases line up with TRBD2. The CDR3 spans 15 residues. The germline CDR1 and CDR2 sequences are MDHEN and SYDVKM. Trimming removed 6 bases from V and 6 bases from J; junction bases left unmatched: 8. CDR3 residues: CASSTGTSEPNEQFF. CDR3 DNA: TGTGCCAGCAGCACCGGGACTAGCGAACCCAATGAGCAGTTCTTC.

This chain joins TRBV19 and TRBJ1-4, with 9 bases identical to TRBD1. This CDR3 is built from 15 residues. CDR1 and CDR2 from the germline V gene are LNHDA and SQIVND (reference sequence). The ends lost 5 bases at V and 7 bases at J; junction bases unmatched: 8. CDR3 sequence: CASSALTGGGEKLFF. DNA for the CDR3: TGTGCCAGTAGTGCCCTCACAGGGGGCGGTGAAAAACTGTTTTTT.

This clone was counted only a few times. The rearrangement uses TRBV7-9 and TRBJ2-5; D is unclear. Germline V CDR1 and CDR2: SEHNR, FQNEAQ (reference sequence). The CDR3 length is 15 residues. The V and J ends lost 3 bases and 5 bases respectively, with 16 bases between them. Written as DNA, the CDR3 is TGTGCCAGCAGCTTGAGTCAGGCCTCGATGGAGACCCAGTACTTC. Protein product: CASSLSQASMETQYF.

V usage is TRBV6-5 and J usage is TRBJ1-1; weak D call: TRBD1 (5 bases). The length of the CDR3 is 13 residues. Trimming stripped 10 bases from V and 0 bases from J, with 12 bases between. Germline V lookup: CDR1 MNHEY, CDR2 SVGAGI. The CDR3 nucleotides read TGTGCCATCGGGGGGACCATGAACACTGAAGCTTTCTTT. It encodes CAIGGTMNTEAFF.

This clone appeared once. The chain employs TRBV6-1 and TRBJ1-1, with 9 bases matching TRBD1. This CDR3 comprises 15 residues. V was clipped by 6 bases and J by 6 bases; unmatched bases: 11. Germline V lookup: CDR1 MNHNS, CDR2 SASEGT. The CDR3 here is CASRILPGQGAEAFF. Written as DNA, the CDR3 is TGTGCCAGCAGGATCTTACCGGGACAGGGTGCTGAAGCTTTCTTT.

The chain employs TRBV5-4 and TRBJ2-7, with D perhaps matching TRBD2 (6 bases). The V gene lost 0 bases and the J gene lost 2 bases, with 12 bases spanning the gap. This CDR3 spans 15 amino acids. CDR1 is SGHNT, CDR2 YYREEE, per germline (reference sequence). The CDR3 DNA is TGTGCCAGCAGCTTGGGAGGCGGGACCACCTACGAGCAGTACTTC. It translates to CASSLGGGTTYEQYF. The full variable domain, with the rest looked up from reference TRBV5-4 and TRBJ2-7, is ETGVTQSPTHLIKTRGQQVTLRCSSQSGHNTVSWYQQALGQGPQFIFQYYREEENGRGNFPPRFSGLQFPNYSSELNVNALELDDSALYLCASSLGGGTTYEQYFGPGTRLTVT.

The V gene is TRBV27, the J gene TRBJ1-2; TRBD1 matches at 11 bases. The CDR3 contains 14 residues. The junction had 5 bases not matched to a gene; V was cut back by 4 bases and J by 7 bases. The germline V gene has CDR1 MNHEY and CDR2 SMNVEV (reference sequence). The CDR3: CASSYTGQGAGYTF. The DNA for the CDR3 is TGTGCCAGCAGTTACACCGGACAGGGGGCTGGCTACACCTTC.

The rearrangement joins TRBV7-9 to TRBJ2-2; the D gene is possibly TRBD2 (6 bases). Trimming stripped 8 bases from V and 3 bases from J, with 16 bases between. The CDR3 totals 15 residues. CDR1 and CDR2 (germline): SEHNR, FQNEAQ (reference sequence). CDR3 sequence: CASVPGVMDTGELFF. DNA for the CDR3: TGTGCCAGCGTCCCGGGGGTAATGGACACCGGGGAGCTGTTTTTT. Looking up the rest from reference TRBV7-9 and TRBJ2-2 gives the full variable domain: DTGVSQNPRHKITKRGQNVTFRCDPISEHNRLYWYRQTLGQGPEFLTYFQNEAQLEKSRLLSDRFSAERPKGSFSTLEIQRTEQGDSAMYLCASVPGVMDTGELFFGEGSRLTVL.

The gene calls are TRBV4-1 and TRBJ1-2; maybe TRBD1 (5 bases). Germline V gene data show CDR1 as MGHRA and CDR2 as YSYEKL. The CDR3 runs to 17 residues. V lost 1 base and J lost 0, with 15 bases in between. CDR3 in DNA: TGCGCCAGCAGCCAAGGGGGCCAGGGCGACCCTAACTATGGCTACACCTTC. Protein: CASSQGGQGDPNYGYTF.

This clone was counted only a few times. The V gene is TRBV29-1, the J gene TRBJ2-7, with 9 bases matching TRBD2. Germline assignment: CDR1 SQVTM and CDR2 ANQGSEA. J was trimmed by 4 bases and V by 7 bases; bases with no gene match: 11. This CDR3 region has 14 residues. CDR3 bases: TGCAGCGCCCATAGCGGGAGTAGTGCTTACGAGCAGTACTTC. It yields the protein CSAHSGSSAYEQYF.

There are a few counts of this clone. The CDR3 loop is CASSRWEGTEAFF. DNA for the CDR3: TGTGCCAGCAGCCGTTGGGAGGGGACTGAAGCTTTCTTT. The gene calls are TRBV4-2 and TRBJ1-1; maybe TRBD1 (5 bases). Germline V lookup: CDR1 LGHNA, CDR2 YNFKEQ. CDR3 length: 13 amino acids. V shed 4 bases and J shed 5 bases, with 11 bases lying between them.

This clone has just a few counts. The chain employs TRBV7-9 and TRBJ1-1; D is uncertain. CDR3 length: 17 residues. Germline CDR1 reads SEHNR; CDR2 reads FQNEAQ (reference sequence). V lost 6 bases and J lost 1, with 21 bases in between. CDR3 loop: CASRPWPSGSGNTEAFF. DNA of the CDR3: TGTGCCAGCAGACCCTGGCCATCCGGGTCCGGGAACACTGAAGCTTTCTTT. Together with reference TRBV7-9 and TRBJ1-1, the CDR3 gives the full variable domain: DTGVSQNPRHKITKRGQNVTFRCDPISEHNRLYWYRQTLGQGPEFLTYFQNEAQLEKSRLLSDRFSAERPKGSFSTLEIQRTEQGDSAMYLCASRPWPSGSGNTEAFFGQGTRLTVV.

V and J are TRBV5-6 and TRBJ2-7; D call uncertain. Per the germline V gene, CDR1 is SGHDT and CDR2 is YYEEEE. CDR3 length: 14 residues. V lost 0 bases and J 3 bases, leaving 10 bases between the germline ends. The CDR3: CASSLAQSLYEQYF. CDR3 DNA: TGTGCCAGCAGCTTGGCGCAAAGCCTCTACGAGCAGTACTTC.

The sample holds a few counts of this clone. V and J are TRBV2 and TRBJ1-2; 8 nucleotides match TRBD1. The CDR3 spans 14 residues. Germline CDR1 and CDR2: SNHLY and FYNNEI. After removal of 4 bases from V and 6 bases from J, the junction contained 7 bases not matched to a gene. CDR3 region: CASSARTGMNGYTF. The CDR3 DNA sequence: TGTGCCAGCAGTGCCCGGACAGGGATGAATGGCTACACCTTC.

There are a few counts of this clone. The chain couples TRBV29-1 to TRBJ2-4, with TRBD2 matching 7 bases. J was trimmed by 0 bases and V by 0 bases; bases with no gene match: 8. Per the germline V gene, CDR1 is SQVTM and CDR2 is ANQGSEA. This CDR3 comprises 17 residues. CDR3 sequence (DNA): TGCAGCGTTGAAGATCCCCGCGGGGGAGTAGCCAAAAACATTCAGTACTTC. Translating it yields CSVEDPRGGVAKNIQYF. Looking up the rest from reference TRBV29-1 and TRBJ2-4 gives the full variable domain: SAVISQKPSRDICQRGTSLTIQCQVDSQVTMMFWYRQQPGQSLTLIATANQGSEATYESGFVIDKFPISRPNLTFSTLTVSNMSPEDSSIYLCSVEDPRGGVAKNIQYFGAGTRLSVL.

In its sample, this clone was seen a few times. The chain uses TRBV28 and TRBJ1-5, with 7 bases that match TRBD1. CDR3 length: 13 residues. After removal of 6 bases from V and 7 bases from J, the junction contained 6 bases not matched to a gene. The germline V gene encodes CDR1 MDHEN and CDR2 SYDVKM. The CDR3 loop is CASRRQGEQPQHF. DNA of the CDR3: TGTGCCAGCAGACGACAGGGAGAACAGCCCCAGCATTTT.

The CDR3, as DNA: TGTGCCACCAGCAGCACCTACGGACTAGCGGGAATACACGGATCCTACGAGCAGTACTTC. It translates to CATSSTYGLAGIHGSYEQYF. V usage is TRBV15 and J usage is TRBJ2-7; 12 bases are a match to TRBD2. This CDR3 region has 20 residues. J was trimmed by 1 base and V by 3 bases; bases with no gene match: 16. The germline V gene has CDR1 LNHNV and CDR2 YYDKDF (reference sequence).

This clone was detected only a few times. J is TRBJ1-2 and V is TRBV14; possibly TRBD1 for D (6 bases). The CDR3 contains 13 residues. Germline V lookup: CDR1 SGHDN, CDR2 FVKESK. V was pared by 1 base and J by 5 bases, with 8 bases between. Here the CDR3 reads CASSQGTVYGYTF. CDR3 nucleotide sequence: TGTGCCAGCAGCCAAGGGACAGTATATGGCTACACCTTC. Filled out from reference TRBV14 and TRBJ1-2, the complete variable domain reads EAGVTQFPSHSVIEKGQTVTLRCDPISGHDNLYWYRRVMGKEIKFLLHFVKESKQDESGMPNNRFLAERTGGTYSTLKVQPAELEDSGVYFCASSQGTVYGYTFGSGTRLTVV.

There are a few counts of this clone. The CDR3 reads CASSLDGEKLFF. The DNA for the CDR3 is TGTGCCAGCAGCTTAGACGGTGAAAAACTGTTTTTT. The chain uses TRBV7-9 and TRBJ1-4; D remains unclear. V was shortened by 1 base and J by 7 bases, with 4 bases between the two germline ends. CDR3 length: 12 residues. Per germline, CDR1 SEHNR and CDR2 FQNEAQ (reference sequence).

This clone came up a few times. The V and J genes are TRBV10-1 and TRBJ2-1, with 10 bases lining up with TRBD2. This CDR3 is built from 16 residues. The ends lost 8 bases at V and 1 base at J; junction bases unmatched: 8. Germline loops: CDR1 WNHNN, CDR2 SYGVQD (reference sequence). The CDR3 spells CASHGQREGSYNEQFF. CDR3 DNA: TGCGCCAGCCACGGTCAGCGGGAGGGTTCCTACAATGAGCAGTTCTTC.

This clone showed up just a few times. The rearrangement links TRBV6-5 to TRBJ2-2, with 10 bases lining up with TRBD2. CDR1 and CDR2 (germline): MNHEY, SVGAGI. CDR3 length: 15 amino acids. Germline trimming cut 2 bases from V and 6 bases from J; bases unmatched to any gene: 3. CDR3 sequence: CASSYGLAGAGELFF. The CDR3 nucleotides are TGTGCCAGCAGTTACGGTCTAGCGGGAGCCGGGGAGCTGTTTTTT.

The chain employs TRBV25-1 and TRBJ1-2; 9 bases agree with TRBD1. Unmatched junction bases numbered 9, after V lost 6 bases and J lost 4 bases. Germline-derived CDR1 and CDR2 are MGHDK and SYGVNS. The CDR3 totals 15 residues. The CDR3 DNA sequence: TGTGCCAGCAGCCCCACAGGGGGCGCCGTCTATGGCTACACCTTC. The encoded protein is CASSPTGGAVYGYTF.